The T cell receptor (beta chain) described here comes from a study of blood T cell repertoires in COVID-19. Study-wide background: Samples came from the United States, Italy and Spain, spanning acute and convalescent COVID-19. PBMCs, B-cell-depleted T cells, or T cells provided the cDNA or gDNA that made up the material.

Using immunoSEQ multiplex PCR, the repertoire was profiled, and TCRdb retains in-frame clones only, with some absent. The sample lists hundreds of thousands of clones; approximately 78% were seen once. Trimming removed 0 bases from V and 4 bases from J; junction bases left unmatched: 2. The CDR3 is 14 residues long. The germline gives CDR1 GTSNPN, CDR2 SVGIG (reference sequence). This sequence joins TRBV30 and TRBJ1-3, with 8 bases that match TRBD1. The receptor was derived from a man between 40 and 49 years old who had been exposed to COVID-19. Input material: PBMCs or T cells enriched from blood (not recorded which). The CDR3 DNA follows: TGTGCCTGGAGTGTCAGGGGGCCCGGAAACACCATATATTTT. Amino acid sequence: CAWSVRGPGNTIYF.